This TCR beta chain is from a study of identical twins. Broader study findings: Conclusions leaned on cross-sectional statistical analysis and did not track the same donors over time.

V was clipped by 0 bases and J by 1 base; unmatched bases: 2. CDR1 is SGHRS and CDR2 is YFSETQ in the germline V gene. CDR3 length: 15 residues. This clonotype occurred many times. The target antigen is unknown. TCRdb re-derived calls from the 5' RACE reads in MiXCR, one entry per CDR3 protein. The sample records a few hundred thousand distinct CDR3 sequences, 6.5% to 8% being singletons. The data were also submitted as part of a second study, on T cells expressing NK-cell markers.

The V gene is TRBV5-1, the J gene TRBJ2-7; 9 bases agree with TRBD2. The receptor was derived from a woman aged 18-35 years in good health. The sample comprised CD8+ T cells sorted from blood. The chain's CDR3 is CASSLEAGGSYEQYF. DNA of the CDR3: TGCGCCAGCAGCTTGGAAGCGGGAGGTTCCTACGAGCAGTACTTC.